A few counts support the clone carrying this TCR beta chain. Germline V gene lookup returns CDR1 MDHEN and CDR2 SYDVKM. V was trimmed by 3 bases and J by 8 bases, leaving 16 bases between them. The CDR3 loop spans 15 amino acids. TCRdb re-analysed the 5' RACE reads in MiXCR, keeping a single row per CDR3 protein. The sample consists of 650,000 to 800,000 distinct CDR3 sequences, around 8.3% of them appearing once. These data originate in a study of identical twins. These data are also associated with another study on yellow fever vaccine responses in identical twins. That investigation notes: Twins' T cell vaccine responses reportedly looked partly convergent, partly personalized.

This chain links TRBV28 with TRBJ1-4, with D possibly TRBD1 on 6 matching bases. The sequenced material came from PBMCs. This sequence originates from a woman aged 18-29 years in good health. CDR3 DNA sequence: TGTGCCAGCAGTTTGCCAGGGGCTCAATGGGAAAAACTGTTTTTT. As protein: CASSLPGAQWEKLFF.